This T cell receptor beta chain emerged from a study of liver allograft versus peripheral blood T cells. Study overall: What was compared were the T cell receptor repertoires in transplanted livers and those in the peripheral blood of recipients.

A single record per CDR3 protein comes from TCRdb applying MiXCR to the reads. The table includes 510 or so distinct CDR3 sequences, over 10% detected once. With 5 bases removed from V and 5 bases from J, the gap between germline ends came to 12 bases. CDR1 and CDR2 from the germline V gene are DFQATT and SNEGSKA (reference sequence). This CDR3 has 13 amino acids. Broader study findings: Repertoires found inside liver allografts reportedly differed from T cell receptor repertoires in peripheral blood.

By share, this clonotype counts as large. What it recognizes is unknown. This clonotype was sampled from a human patient who had a liver transplant. Some of the T cells may derive from the graft donor. The chain employs TRBV20-1 and TRBJ1-4, with D possibly matching TRBD1 (6 bases). CDR3 protein: CSASDSVNEKLFF. The CDR3, as DNA: TGCAGTGCTTCGGACAGCGTCAATGAAAAACTGTTTTTT.